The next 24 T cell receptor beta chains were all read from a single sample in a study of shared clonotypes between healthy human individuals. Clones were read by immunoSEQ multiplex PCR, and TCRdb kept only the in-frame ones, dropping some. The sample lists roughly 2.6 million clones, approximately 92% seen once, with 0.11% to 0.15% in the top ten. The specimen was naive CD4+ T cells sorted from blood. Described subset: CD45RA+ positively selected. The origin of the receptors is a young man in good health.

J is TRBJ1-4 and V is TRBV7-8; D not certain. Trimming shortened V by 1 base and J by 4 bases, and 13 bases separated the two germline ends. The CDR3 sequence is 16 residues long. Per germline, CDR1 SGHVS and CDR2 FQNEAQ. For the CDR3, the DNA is TGTGCCAGCAGCTTAGATCGTGTGGCACTTAATGAAAAACTGTTTTTT. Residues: CASSLDRVALNEKLFF.

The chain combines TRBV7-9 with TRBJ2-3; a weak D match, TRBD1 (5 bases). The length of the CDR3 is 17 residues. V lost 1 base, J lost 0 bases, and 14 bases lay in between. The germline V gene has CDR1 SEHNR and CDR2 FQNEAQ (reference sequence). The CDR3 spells CASSLGGRVQSTDTQYF. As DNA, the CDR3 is TGTGCCAGCAGCTTAGGGGGCCGGGTTCAAAGCACAGATACGCAGTATTTT. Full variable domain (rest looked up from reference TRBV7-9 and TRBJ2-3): DTGVSQNPRHKITKRGQNVTFRCDPISEHNRLYWYRQTLGQGPEFLTYFQNEAQLEKSRLLSDRFSAERPKGSFSTLEIQRTEQGDSAMYLCASSLGGRVQSTDTQYFGPGTRLTVL.

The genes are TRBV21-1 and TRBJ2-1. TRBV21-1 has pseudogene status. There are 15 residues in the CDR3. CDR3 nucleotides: TGTGCCAGCAGCAAAGGCCGTCGACCCGACAATGAGCAGTTCTTC. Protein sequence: CASSKGRRPDNEQFF.

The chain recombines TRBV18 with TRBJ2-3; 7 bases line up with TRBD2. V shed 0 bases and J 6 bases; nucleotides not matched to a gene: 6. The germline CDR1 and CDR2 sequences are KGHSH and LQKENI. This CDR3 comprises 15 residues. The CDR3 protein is CASSPPGGPRDTQYF. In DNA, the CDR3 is TGTGCCAGCTCACCACCGGGAGGGCCGCGGGATACGCAGTATTTT.

The CDR3 coding sequence is TGTGCCAGCAGCTTGACAGTCTTACGGCCCCAGCATTTT. Encoded protein: CASSLTVLRPQHF. This chain connects TRBV5-5 to TRBJ1-5, with unresolved D. The CDR3 contains 13 residues. The V gene lost 1 base and the J gene lost 9 bases, with 11 bases spanning the gap. Germline V CDR1 and CDR2: SGHKS, YYEKEE (reference sequence).

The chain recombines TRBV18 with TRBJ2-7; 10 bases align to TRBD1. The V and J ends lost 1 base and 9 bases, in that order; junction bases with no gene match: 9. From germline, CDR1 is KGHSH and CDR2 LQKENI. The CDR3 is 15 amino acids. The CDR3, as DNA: TGTGCCAGCTCACCACGGGACAGGGGCCTTCCGGGGCAGTACTTC. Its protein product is CASSPRDRGLPGQYF. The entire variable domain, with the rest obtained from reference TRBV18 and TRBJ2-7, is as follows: NAGVMQNPRHLVRRRGQEARLRCSPMKGHSHVYWYRQLPEEGLKFMVYLQKENIIDESGMPKERFSAEFPKEGPSILRIQQVVRGDSAAYFCASSPRDRGLPGQYFGPGTRLTVT.

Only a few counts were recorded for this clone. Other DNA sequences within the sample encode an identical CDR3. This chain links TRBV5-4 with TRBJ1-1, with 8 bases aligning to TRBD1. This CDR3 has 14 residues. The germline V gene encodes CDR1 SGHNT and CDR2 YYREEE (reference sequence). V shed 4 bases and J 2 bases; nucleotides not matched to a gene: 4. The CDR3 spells CASSPGQGNTEAFF. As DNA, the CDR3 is TGTGCCAGCAGCCCTGGACAGGGAAACACTGAAGCTTTCTTT.

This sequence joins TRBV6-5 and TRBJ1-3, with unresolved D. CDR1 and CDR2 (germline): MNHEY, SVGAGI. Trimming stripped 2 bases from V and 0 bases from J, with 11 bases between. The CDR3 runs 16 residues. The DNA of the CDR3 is TGTGCCAGCAGTTACCAATTGGGATACTCTGGAAACACCATATATTTT. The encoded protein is CASSYQLGYSGNTIYF.

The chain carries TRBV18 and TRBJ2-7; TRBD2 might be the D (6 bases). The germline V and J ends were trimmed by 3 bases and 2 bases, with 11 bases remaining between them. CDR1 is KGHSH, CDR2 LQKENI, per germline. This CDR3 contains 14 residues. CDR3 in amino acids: CASSPGGAPYEQYF. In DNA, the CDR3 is TGTGCCAGCTCACCGGGCGGGGCTCCCTACGAGCAGTACTTC.

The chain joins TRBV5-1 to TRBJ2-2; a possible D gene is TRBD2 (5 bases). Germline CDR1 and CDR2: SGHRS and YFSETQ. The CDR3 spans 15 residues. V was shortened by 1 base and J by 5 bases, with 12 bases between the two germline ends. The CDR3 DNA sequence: TGCGCCAGCAGCTTGCACGGGAAAGAGACCGGGGAGCTGTTTTTT. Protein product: CASSLHGKETGELFF. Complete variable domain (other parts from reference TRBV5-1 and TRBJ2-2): KAGVTQTPRYLIKTRGQQVTLSCSPISGHRSVSWYQQTPGQGLQFLFEYFSETQRNKGNFPGRFSGRQFSNSRSEMNVSTLELGDSALYLCASSLHGKETGELFFGEGSRLTVL.

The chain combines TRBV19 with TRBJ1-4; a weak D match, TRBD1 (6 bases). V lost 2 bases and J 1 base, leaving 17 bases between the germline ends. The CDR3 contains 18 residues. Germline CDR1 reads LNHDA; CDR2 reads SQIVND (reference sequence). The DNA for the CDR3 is TGTGCCAGTAGTATAACAACCCTCAGAGGGGGAACTAATGAAAAACTGTTTTTT. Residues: CASSITTLRGGTNEKLFF.

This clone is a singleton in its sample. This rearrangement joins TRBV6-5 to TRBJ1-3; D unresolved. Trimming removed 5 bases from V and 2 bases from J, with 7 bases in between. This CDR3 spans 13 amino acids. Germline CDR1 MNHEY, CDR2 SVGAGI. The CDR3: CASSRSPGNTIYF. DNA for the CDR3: TGTGCCAGCAGTCGCAGCCCTGGAAACACCATATATTTT.

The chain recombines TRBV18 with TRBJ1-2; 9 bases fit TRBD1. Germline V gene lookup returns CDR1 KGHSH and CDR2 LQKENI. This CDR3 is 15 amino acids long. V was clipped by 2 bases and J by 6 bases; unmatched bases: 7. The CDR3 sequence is CASSPTGTGFDGYTF. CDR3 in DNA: TGTGCCAGCTCACCAACCGGGACAGGGTTCGATGGCTACACCTTC.

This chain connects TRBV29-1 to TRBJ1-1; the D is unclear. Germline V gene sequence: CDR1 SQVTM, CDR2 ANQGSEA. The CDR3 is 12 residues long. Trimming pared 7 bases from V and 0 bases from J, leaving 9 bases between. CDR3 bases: TGCAGCGCCTTACACATGAACACTGAAGCTTTCTTT. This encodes CSALHMNTEAFF. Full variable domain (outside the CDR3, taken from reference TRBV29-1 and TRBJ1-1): SAVISQKPSRDICQRGTSLTIQCQVDSQVTMMFWYRQQPGQSLTLIATANQGSEATYESGFVIDKFPISRPNLTFSTLTVSNMSPEDSSIYLCSALHMNTEAFFGQGTRLTVV.

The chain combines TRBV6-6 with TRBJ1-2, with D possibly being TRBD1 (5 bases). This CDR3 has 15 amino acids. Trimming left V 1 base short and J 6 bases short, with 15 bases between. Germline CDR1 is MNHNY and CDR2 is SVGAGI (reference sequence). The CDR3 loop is CASSYFPGALNGYTF. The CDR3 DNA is TGTGCCAGCAGTTACTTCCCCGGGGCATTGAATGGCTACACCTTC.

The CDR3 protein is CASSLDRVGAGELFF. CDR3 in DNA: TGCGCCAGCAGCTTGGACAGGGTTGGGGCCGGGGAGCTGTTTTTT. The gene calls are TRBV5-1 and TRBJ2-2; D perhaps matches TRBD1 (6 bases). The CDR3 is 15 residues long. The V end lost 0 bases, the J end lost 6 bases, and 12 bases lay between the germline ends. Germline CDR1 reads SGHRS; CDR2 reads YFSETQ.

CDR3 nucleotide sequence: TGTGCCAGCAATCGACAGGGGGGCCCCTACGAGCAGTACTTC. Translating gives CASNRQGGPYEQYF. The chain recombines TRBV6-1 with TRBJ2-7, with 9 bases aligning to TRBD1. The germline V gene has CDR1 MNHNS and CDR2 SASEGT. This CDR3 contains 14 residues. V shed 7 bases and J 2 bases; nucleotides not matched to a gene: 6.

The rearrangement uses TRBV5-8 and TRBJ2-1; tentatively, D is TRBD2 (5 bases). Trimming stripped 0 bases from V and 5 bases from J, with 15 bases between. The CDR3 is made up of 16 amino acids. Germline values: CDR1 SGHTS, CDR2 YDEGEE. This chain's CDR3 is CASSLDPDWEHNEQFF. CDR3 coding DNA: TGTGCCAGCAGCTTGGATCCAGACTGGGAGCACAATGAGCAGTTCTTC.

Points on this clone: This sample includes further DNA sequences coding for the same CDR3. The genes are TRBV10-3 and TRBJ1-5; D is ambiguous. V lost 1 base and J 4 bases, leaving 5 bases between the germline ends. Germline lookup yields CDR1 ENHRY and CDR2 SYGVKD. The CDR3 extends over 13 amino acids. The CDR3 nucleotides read TGTGCCATCAGTGAGTTAGGGAATCAGCCCCAGCATTTT. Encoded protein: CAISELGNQPQHF.

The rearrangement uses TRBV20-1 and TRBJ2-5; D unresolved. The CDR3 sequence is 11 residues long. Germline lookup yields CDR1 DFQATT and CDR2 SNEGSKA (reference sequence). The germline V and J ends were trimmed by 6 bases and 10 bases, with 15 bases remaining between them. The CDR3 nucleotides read TGCAGTGCCCTCTACATTGACGTCCAGTACTTC. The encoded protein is CSALYIDVQYF.

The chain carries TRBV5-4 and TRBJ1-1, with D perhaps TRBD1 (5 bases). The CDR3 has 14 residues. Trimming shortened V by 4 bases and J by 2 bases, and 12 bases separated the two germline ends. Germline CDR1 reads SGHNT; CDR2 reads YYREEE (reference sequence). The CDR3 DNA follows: TGTGCCAGCAGCCTGGGACTGTTAAACACTGAAGCTTTCTTT. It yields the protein CASSLGLLNTEAFF.

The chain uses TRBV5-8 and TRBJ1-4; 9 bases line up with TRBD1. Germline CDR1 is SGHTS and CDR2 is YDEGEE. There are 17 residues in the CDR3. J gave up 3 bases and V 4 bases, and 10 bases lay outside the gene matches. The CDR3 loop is CASSPGTTGGSNEKLFF. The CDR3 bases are TGTGCCAGCAGCCCGGGAACGACAGGGGGGTCTAATGAAAAACTGTTTTTT.

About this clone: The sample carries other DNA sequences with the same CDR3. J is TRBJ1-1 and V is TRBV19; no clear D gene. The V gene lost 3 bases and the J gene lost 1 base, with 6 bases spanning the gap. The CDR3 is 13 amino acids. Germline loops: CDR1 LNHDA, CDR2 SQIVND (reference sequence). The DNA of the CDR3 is TGTGCCAGTAGTATCGCCAAGAACACTGAAGCTTTCTTT. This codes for CASSIAKNTEAFF.

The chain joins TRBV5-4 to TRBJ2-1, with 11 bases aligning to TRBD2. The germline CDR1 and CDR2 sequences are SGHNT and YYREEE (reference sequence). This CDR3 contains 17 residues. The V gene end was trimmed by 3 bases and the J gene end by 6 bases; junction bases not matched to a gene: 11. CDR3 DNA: TGTGCCAGCAGCTCTTCCGTGGGACTAGCGGAGATCAATGAGCAGTTCTTC. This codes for CASSSSVGLAEINEQFF.